Below, one T cell receptor beta chain is given with its context. Its antigen remains unidentified. Within one base of it there is no much larger clone, and no base qualities were kept. Spanning cysteine to phenylalanine, the CDR3 consists of 18 amino acids. Of all the DNA, just the CDR3 is kept, 54 bases in frame from base 1. CDR1 is given as MGHRA and CDR2 as YSYEKL, both from the germline V gene. V is pared back by 2 bases and J by 7 bases, with 21 bases lying between the germline termini. The sample comes from a study of blood T cell repertoires in COVID-19 (dated by TCRdb to about 2020). The study in broad terms: Samples covering the acute and convalescent phases of COVID-19 were provided by collaborators in the United States, Italy and Spain. The samples were drawn from the first 160 participants of the ongoing ImmuneRACE study and from roughly 1,300 subjects provided by 6 global collaborators. HLA class I and class II types, where available, came from metadata supplied by the sample provider rather than from assay-based typing. Deeply sampled blood TCRbeta repertoires from subjects exposed to, actively infected with, or recovered from COVID-19 were included in the dataset. The repertoires were released in a freely available public database intended as a resource for research on the immune response to SARS-CoV-2. The sample metadata nearly always contained a de-identified subject ID, COVID-19 status, age in years and sex. The material from the prospective study consisted of cDNA or gDNA derived from T cells, B-cell-depleted T cells, or PBMCs. Study-level results and caveats: Clinical and demographic metadata were provided uncurated, with the amount varying by source and participant.

Each collaborating institution followed its own protocols to collect whole blood in K2EDTA tubes. Collaborator samples were shipped for TCRbeta analysis as frozen whole blood, isolated PBMCs, or DNA extracted from either sample type. TCRbeta CDR3 regions were amplified from genomic DNA using the immunoSEQ Assay, a bias-controlled multiplex PCR. The published analysis was carried out like this. Nucleated cell counts per sample were estimated from amplification of reference gene primers within the assay. Sequence reads were collapsed and filtered to measure the absolute abundance of every unique TCRbeta CDR3 rearrangement. For each sample, productive Simpson clonality was calculated as the square root of Simpson's diversity index over productive rearrangements. TCRdb took over this immuneACCESS table, retaining in-frame rearrangements with V and J assigned. Such tables are incomplete; in checked studies, under half of the missing clones stem from an unresolved V gene, and the remainder is unexplained. V and J calls and clone size come straight from that table; D and trimming were deduced from the DNA. The sample table shows 90,000 to 130,000 clones, and 70% to 90% are seen once. Of the sample, 4.5% to 5% falls within the top ten clones.

What was sequenced was peripheral blood. The chain is made from TRBV4-1 and TRBJ1-6; TRBD1 is possibly the D segment (6 matching bases). The origin of this receptor is a human donor in a cohort sampled during active COVID-19. The DNA sequence is as follows: TGCGCCAGCAGCCAAATACACCTTACCAGGGGCGGGAATTCACCCCTCCACTTT. Translated, it reads CASSQIHLTRGGNSPLHF.